The 30 T cell receptor beta chains below all came from one sample that was sequenced in a study of blood T cell repertoires in COVID-19. Assay used: immunoSEQ multiplex PCR; TCRdb lists only in-frame clones, some missing. The table lists 120,000 to 150,000 clones, around nine tenths of them singletons. Sequencing was done on a sample of peripheral blood. The receptors here all came from a human donor in a cohort sampled during active COVID-19.

This clone was detected a few times. This chain connects TRBV10-1 to TRBJ2-1; TRBD1 is a possible D gene (6 bases). The V end lost 0 bases, the J end lost 6 bases, and 9 bases lay between the germline ends. CDR1 is WNHNN, CDR2 SYGVQD, per germline (reference sequence). The CDR3 loop spans 14 amino acids. The CDR3 loop is CASSESGDTNEQFF. The CDR3 DNA is TGCGCCAGCAGTGAGTCAGGGGACACCAATGAGCAGTTCTTC.

This rearrangement joins TRBV5-4 to TRBJ2-5; 15 nucleotides align to TRBD2. The CDR3 contains 15 residues. From germline, CDR1 is SGHNT and CDR2 YYREEE (reference sequence). The trim removed 3 bases at V and 5 bases at J, leaving 2 bases unmatched. The chain's CDR3 is CASSSGLAGGETQYF. CDR3 sequence (DNA): TGTGCCAGCAGCTCCGGACTAGCGGGGGGGGAGACCCAGTACTTC.

The rearrangement joins TRBV13 to TRBJ2-3; D unresolved. In germline, CDR1 is PRHDT, CDR2 FYEKMQ (reference sequence). This CDR3 is 12 amino acids long. The V gene lost 9 bases and the J gene lost 6 bases, with 13 bases spanning the gap. The CDR3 loop is CASSPAEDTQYF. The DNA of the CDR3 is TGTGCCAGTTCCCCCGCGGAGGATACGCAGTATTTT.

This rearrangement joins TRBV28 to TRBJ1-5, with a possible D match to TRBD1 (5 bases). The germline V gene has CDR1 MDHEN and CDR2 SYDVKM. V was clipped by 4 bases and J by 4 bases, with 20 bases between them. The CDR3 totals 17 residues. DNA of the CDR3: TGTGCCAGCAGTTACCCCGGGACTCCGGAGGCGAATCAGCCCCAGCATTTT. Translating it yields CASSYPGTPEANQPQHF.

This clone showed up just once. CDR3: CASSFRAGTGGAGANVLTF. CDR3 in DNA: TGCGCCAGCAGCTTCCGAGCCGGGACAGGGGGCGCTGGGGCCAACGTCCTGACTTTC. The chain has TRBV5-1 and TRBJ2-6; 12 positions match TRBD1. This CDR3 contains 19 residues. Losses at the gene ends were 2 bases for V and 2 bases for J; bases not matched to a gene: 8. The germline CDR1 and CDR2 sequences are SGHRS and YFSETQ.

V is TRBV6-5 and J is TRBJ1-5; TRBD1 aligns across 7 bases. The CDR3 has 15 residues. Germline values: CDR1 MNHEY, CDR2 SVGAGI. V trimming: 6 bases; J trimming: 3 bases; junction bases outside the gene matches: 8. In DNA, the CDR3 is TGTGCCAGCAGCTCGACAGGGCACCCCAATCAGCCCCAGCATTTT. It translates to CASSSTGHPNQPQHF.

CDR3 coding DNA: TGTGCCAGCAGACTAGGACAGGGGCTTACCTACGAGCAGTACTTC. Amino acid sequence: CASRLGQGLTYEQYF. The rearrangement links TRBV2 to TRBJ2-7; TRBD1 matches at 9 bases. This CDR3 contains 15 residues. Per germline, CDR1 SNHLY and CDR2 FYNNEI. V lost 6 bases, J lost 2 bases, and 8 bases stayed unmatched.

The DNA of the CDR3 is TGCGCCAGCAGCTTGGAACAGACCGAAAAACTGTTTTTT. Translation: CASSLEQTEKLFF. V usage is TRBV5-1 and J usage is TRBJ1-4, with D unresolved. The germline CDR1 and CDR2 sequences are SGHRS and YFSETQ. Trimming left V 0 bases short and J 8 bases short, with 8 bases between. This CDR3 comprises 13 residues.

The rearrangement joins TRBV11-2 to TRBJ2-1; D is possibly TRBD2 (5 bases). The CDR3 is made up of 14 amino acids. Germline V gives CDR1 SGHAT, CDR2 FQNNGV. Trimming took off 1 base at V and 4 bases at J, with 8 bases between the two ends. This CDR3 reads CASSLALAYNEQFF. The CDR3 region has the DNA TGTGCCAGCAGCTTAGCGCTAGCTTACAATGAGCAGTTCTTC.

The chain recombines TRBV29-1 with TRBJ2-7, with TRBD1 identical over 10 bases. Trimming took 5 bases from V and 6 from J; bases not matched to a gene: 13. The germline gives CDR1 SQVTM, CDR2 ANQGSEA. The CDR3 is 15 residues long. The DNA of the CDR3 is TGCAGCGTTCGAATTCCGGGACAGGGGAGAAGCGAGCAGTACTTC. Its protein product is CSVRIPGQGRSEQYF.

The gene calls are TRBV5-5 and TRBJ2-7; tentatively, D is TRBD1 (6 bases). This CDR3 region has 16 residues. Germline V lookup: CDR1 SGHKS, CDR2 YYEKEE (reference sequence). The V and J ends lost 0 bases and 2 bases respectively, with 15 bases between them. CDR3 region: CASSLAEDSRAYEQYF. The CDR3 nucleotides read TGTGCCAGCAGCTTGGCGGAGGACAGTCGTGCCTACGAGCAGTACTTC.

The chain carries TRBV7-3 and TRBJ2-1; tentative D call: TRBD2 (5 bases). Germline CDR1 and CDR2: SGHTA and FQGTGA. With 6 bases removed from V and 7 bases from J, the gap between germline ends came to 19 bases. This CDR3 is built from 15 residues. The CDR3, as DNA: TGTGCCAGCAGTTCACGCCGGGGAACGGGGAATGAGCAGTTCTTC. Translating it yields CASSSRRGTGNEQFF. The full variable domain, with the rest looked up from reference TRBV7-3 and TRBJ2-1, is GAGVSQTPSNKVTEKGKYVELRCDPISGHTALYWYRQSLGQGPEFLIYFQGTGAADDSGLPNDRFFAVRPEGSVSTLKIQRTERGDSAVYLCASSSRRGTGNEQFFGPGTRLTVL.

V and J are TRBV19 and TRBJ2-4, with 7 bases aligning to TRBD2. Trimming at V came to 3 bases and at J to 7 bases, leaving 6 bases not matched to a gene. The germline CDR1 and CDR2 sequences are LNHDA and SQIVND (reference sequence). CDR3 size: 14 residues. CDR3 bases: TGTGCCAGTAGTATCCCCGGGAGGACGAACATTCAGTACTTC. Protein product: CASSIPGRTNIQYF.

This clone was observed a single time. V usage is TRBV28 and J usage is TRBJ2-7, with TRBD2 as a possible D gene (6 bases). V gave up 7 bases and J gave up 0 bases, with 19 bases separating them. The CDR3 runs 16 residues. Germline loops: CDR1 MDHEN, CDR2 SYDVKM. CDR3 in DNA: TGTGCCAGCATTTCAAACGGCGGGGCCGACTCCTACGAGCAGTACTTC. It encodes CASISNGGADSYEQYF.

This chain connects TRBV9 to TRBJ1-5, with D tentatively TRBD1 (6 bases). The CDR3 sequence is 15 residues long. V was trimmed by 0 bases and J by 3 bases, leaving 10 bases between them. Looked up from germline, CDR1 is SGDLS and CDR2 is YYNGEE. The DNA of the CDR3 is TGTGCCAGCAGCGTAGATTCAGGGGCCAATCAGCCCCAGCATTTT. This codes for CASSVDSGANQPQHF. Supplemented by reference TRBV9 and TRBJ1-5, the full variable domain reads DSGVTQTPKHLITATGQRVTLRCSPRSGDLSVYWYQQSLDQGLQFLIQYYNGEERAKGNILERFSAQQFPDLHSELNLSSLELGDSALYFCASSVDSGANQPQHFGDGTRLSIL.

V and J are TRBV6-2 or TRBV6-3 and TRBJ2-3; the D is unclear. Germline V gene lookup returns CDR1 MNHEY and CDR2 SVGEGT. The CDR3 has 13 residues. The V end lost 6 bases, the J end lost 2 bases, and 9 bases lay between the germline ends. CDR3: CASSPAVTDTQYF. The CDR3 DNA is TGTGCCAGCAGCCCGGCAGTCACAGATACGCAGTATTTT.

The V call is TRBV28, the J call TRBJ1-4, with 10 bases aligning to TRBD1. The germline gives CDR1 MDHEN, CDR2 SYDVKM. The CDR3 length is 13 residues. Trimming at V came to 10 bases and at J to 9 bases, leaving 8 bases not matched to a gene. In DNA, the CDR3 is TGTGCCACCTCGACAGGGGGCGAGAAAAAACTGTTTTTT. Translation: CATSTGGEKKLFF.

This sequence joins TRBV4-1 and TRBJ1-2, with D unresolved. Trimming removed 8 bases from V and 7 bases from J, with 17 bases in between. The CDR3 has 13 amino acids. Germline V CDR1 and CDR2: MGHRA, YSYEKL. In DNA, the CDR3 is TGCGCCAGCGGAGGTTGGGGAGTGGGTGGCTACACCTTC. Its translation: CASGGWGVGGYTF.

Of note for this clone: The junction departs from the called germline gene at one end, perhaps through a read error. The chain couples TRBV7-9 to TRBJ2-5, with a tentative D call TRBD1 (6 bases). The germline gives CDR1 SEHNR, CDR2 FQNEAQ (reference sequence). The CDR3 runs to 13 residues. CDR3 sequence reads: CASSLVTGQGTHF. DNA for the CDR3: TGTGCCAGCAGCTTAGTAACGGGGCAGGGGACCCACTTC.

This chain connects TRBV11-3 to TRBJ2-1; TRBD1 matches at 8 bases. The CDR3 is 15 amino acids. The ends lost 2 bases at V and 6 bases at J; junction bases unmatched: 6. Germline V gene lookup returns CDR1 SGHNT and CDR2 YENEEA. CDR3 DNA: TGTGCCAGCAGCTTAAGGACAGGGAGTCTCAATGAGCAGTTCTTC. It specifies CASSLRTGSLNEQFF.

The V and J genes are TRBV28 and TRBJ1-1; tentative D call: TRBD1 (5 bases). CDR1 and CDR2 (germline): MDHEN, SYDVKM. Trimming removed 4 bases at V and 1 base at J, with 13 bases between. The CDR3 covers 15 residues. The CDR3 loop reads CASSSPRRGNTEAFF. The CDR3 region has the DNA TGTGCCAGCAGTTCCCCCCGAAGGGGGAACACTGAAGCTTTCTTT.

V is TRBV6-2 or TRBV6-3 and J is TRBJ1-6, with D unclear. Germline V lookup: CDR1 MNHEY, CDR2 SVGEGT. This CDR3 has 15 residues. V lost 2 bases and J lost 9, with 14 bases in between. As DNA, the CDR3 is TGTGCCAGCAGTTACAAGGCGGGAGGTGTTTCACCCCTCCACTTT. It translates to CASSYKAGGVSPLHF.

The gene calls are TRBV3-1 (or the pseudogene TRBV3-2) and TRBJ2-5; 8 nucleotides match TRBD1. Germline V CDR1 and CDR2: LGHDT, YNNKEL (reference sequence). V was clipped by 1 base and J by 2 bases; unmatched bases: 6. The CDR3 is 16 residues long. The CDR3 DNA reads as TGTGCCAGCAGCCAAGCCGGGACAGGAGTTCAAGAGACCCAGTACTTC. Amino acids: CASSQAGTGVQETQYF.

The J gene is TRBJ1-1, the V gene TRBV14, with TRBD1 identical over 8 bases. CDR1 and CDR2 from the germline V gene are SGHDN and FVKESK. This CDR3 contains 15 residues. The V segment lost 5 bases and the J segment 4 bases; nucleotides outside the gene matches: 9. Written as DNA, the CDR3 is TGTGCCAGCAGCGCGCTCAGGGGGCCGGGCACTGAAGCTTTCTTT. Amino acids: CASSALRGPGTEAFF. Full variable domain (rest looked up from reference TRBV14 and TRBJ1-1): EAGVTQFPSHSVIEKGQTVTLRCDPISGHDNLYWYRRVMGKEIKFLLHFVKESKQDESGMPNNRFLAERTGGTYSTLKVQPAELEDSGVYFCASSALRGPGTEAFFGQGTRLTVV.

This chain links TRBV5-1 with TRBJ1-1, with D tentatively TRBD1 (5 bases). Germline V CDR1 and CDR2: SGHRS, YFSETQ. The germline V and J ends were trimmed by 7 bases and 5 bases, with 15 bases remaining between them. This CDR3 region has 13 residues. DNA for the CDR3: TGCGCCAGCTCCTACCGGGGGGATACTGAAGCTTTCTTT. This gives the protein CASSYRGDTEAFF.

This clone was observed once. This rearrangement joins TRBV5-6 to TRBJ1-5, with no clear D. V dropped 3 bases and J dropped 6 bases, with 19 bases sitting between them. Germline V gene lookup returns CDR1 SGHDT and CDR2 YYEEEE. The length of the CDR3 is 16 residues. The CDR3 coding sequence is TGTGCCAGCAGCTCTCGGAGACTCACGAGGAGTCAGCCCCAGCATTTT. Its protein product is CASSSRRLTRSQPQHF.

The chain is built from TRBV9 and TRBJ1-6; a weak D match, TRBD1 (5 bases). The CDR3 loop spans 14 amino acids. CDR1 and CDR2 from the germline V gene are SGDLS and YYNGEE. Trimming took 4 bases from V and 9 from J, leaving 14 bases between them. CDR3 residues: CASSPSGGGSPLHF. The CDR3 DNA reads TGTGCCAGCAGCCCCTCGGGGGGAGGTTCACCCCTCCACTTT.

The V call is TRBV6-5, the J call TRBJ2-1; D unresolved. Germline-derived CDR1 and CDR2 are MNHEY and SVGAGI. This CDR3 region has 13 residues. The V gene lost 7 bases and the J gene lost 5 bases, with 12 bases spanning the gap. CDR3 bases: TGTGCCAGCACCAATTTGTACAACAATGAGCAGTTCTTC. Its translation: CASTNLYNNEQFF.

The V call is TRBV6-5, the J call TRBJ2-7, with D possibly TRBD2 on 6 matching bases. CDR3 length equals 13 residues. Germline lookup yields CDR1 MNHEY and CDR2 SVGAGI. Trimming stripped 7 bases from V and 1 base from J, with 11 bases between. CDR3 protein: CASKRGESYEQYF. The DNA for the CDR3 is TGTGCCAGCAAGCGCGGGGAGTCCTACGAGCAGTACTTC.

The table lists this clone with a count of one. The chain uses TRBV21-1 and TRBJ2-7; the table's D call, TRBD1, was not checked against the DNA. TRBV21-1 is a pseudogene. The CDR3 runs 13 residues. The CDR3 nucleotides are TGTGCCAGCAGCGAGGGACAGGGCCGGGAGCAGTACTTC. It translates to CASSEGQGREQYF.